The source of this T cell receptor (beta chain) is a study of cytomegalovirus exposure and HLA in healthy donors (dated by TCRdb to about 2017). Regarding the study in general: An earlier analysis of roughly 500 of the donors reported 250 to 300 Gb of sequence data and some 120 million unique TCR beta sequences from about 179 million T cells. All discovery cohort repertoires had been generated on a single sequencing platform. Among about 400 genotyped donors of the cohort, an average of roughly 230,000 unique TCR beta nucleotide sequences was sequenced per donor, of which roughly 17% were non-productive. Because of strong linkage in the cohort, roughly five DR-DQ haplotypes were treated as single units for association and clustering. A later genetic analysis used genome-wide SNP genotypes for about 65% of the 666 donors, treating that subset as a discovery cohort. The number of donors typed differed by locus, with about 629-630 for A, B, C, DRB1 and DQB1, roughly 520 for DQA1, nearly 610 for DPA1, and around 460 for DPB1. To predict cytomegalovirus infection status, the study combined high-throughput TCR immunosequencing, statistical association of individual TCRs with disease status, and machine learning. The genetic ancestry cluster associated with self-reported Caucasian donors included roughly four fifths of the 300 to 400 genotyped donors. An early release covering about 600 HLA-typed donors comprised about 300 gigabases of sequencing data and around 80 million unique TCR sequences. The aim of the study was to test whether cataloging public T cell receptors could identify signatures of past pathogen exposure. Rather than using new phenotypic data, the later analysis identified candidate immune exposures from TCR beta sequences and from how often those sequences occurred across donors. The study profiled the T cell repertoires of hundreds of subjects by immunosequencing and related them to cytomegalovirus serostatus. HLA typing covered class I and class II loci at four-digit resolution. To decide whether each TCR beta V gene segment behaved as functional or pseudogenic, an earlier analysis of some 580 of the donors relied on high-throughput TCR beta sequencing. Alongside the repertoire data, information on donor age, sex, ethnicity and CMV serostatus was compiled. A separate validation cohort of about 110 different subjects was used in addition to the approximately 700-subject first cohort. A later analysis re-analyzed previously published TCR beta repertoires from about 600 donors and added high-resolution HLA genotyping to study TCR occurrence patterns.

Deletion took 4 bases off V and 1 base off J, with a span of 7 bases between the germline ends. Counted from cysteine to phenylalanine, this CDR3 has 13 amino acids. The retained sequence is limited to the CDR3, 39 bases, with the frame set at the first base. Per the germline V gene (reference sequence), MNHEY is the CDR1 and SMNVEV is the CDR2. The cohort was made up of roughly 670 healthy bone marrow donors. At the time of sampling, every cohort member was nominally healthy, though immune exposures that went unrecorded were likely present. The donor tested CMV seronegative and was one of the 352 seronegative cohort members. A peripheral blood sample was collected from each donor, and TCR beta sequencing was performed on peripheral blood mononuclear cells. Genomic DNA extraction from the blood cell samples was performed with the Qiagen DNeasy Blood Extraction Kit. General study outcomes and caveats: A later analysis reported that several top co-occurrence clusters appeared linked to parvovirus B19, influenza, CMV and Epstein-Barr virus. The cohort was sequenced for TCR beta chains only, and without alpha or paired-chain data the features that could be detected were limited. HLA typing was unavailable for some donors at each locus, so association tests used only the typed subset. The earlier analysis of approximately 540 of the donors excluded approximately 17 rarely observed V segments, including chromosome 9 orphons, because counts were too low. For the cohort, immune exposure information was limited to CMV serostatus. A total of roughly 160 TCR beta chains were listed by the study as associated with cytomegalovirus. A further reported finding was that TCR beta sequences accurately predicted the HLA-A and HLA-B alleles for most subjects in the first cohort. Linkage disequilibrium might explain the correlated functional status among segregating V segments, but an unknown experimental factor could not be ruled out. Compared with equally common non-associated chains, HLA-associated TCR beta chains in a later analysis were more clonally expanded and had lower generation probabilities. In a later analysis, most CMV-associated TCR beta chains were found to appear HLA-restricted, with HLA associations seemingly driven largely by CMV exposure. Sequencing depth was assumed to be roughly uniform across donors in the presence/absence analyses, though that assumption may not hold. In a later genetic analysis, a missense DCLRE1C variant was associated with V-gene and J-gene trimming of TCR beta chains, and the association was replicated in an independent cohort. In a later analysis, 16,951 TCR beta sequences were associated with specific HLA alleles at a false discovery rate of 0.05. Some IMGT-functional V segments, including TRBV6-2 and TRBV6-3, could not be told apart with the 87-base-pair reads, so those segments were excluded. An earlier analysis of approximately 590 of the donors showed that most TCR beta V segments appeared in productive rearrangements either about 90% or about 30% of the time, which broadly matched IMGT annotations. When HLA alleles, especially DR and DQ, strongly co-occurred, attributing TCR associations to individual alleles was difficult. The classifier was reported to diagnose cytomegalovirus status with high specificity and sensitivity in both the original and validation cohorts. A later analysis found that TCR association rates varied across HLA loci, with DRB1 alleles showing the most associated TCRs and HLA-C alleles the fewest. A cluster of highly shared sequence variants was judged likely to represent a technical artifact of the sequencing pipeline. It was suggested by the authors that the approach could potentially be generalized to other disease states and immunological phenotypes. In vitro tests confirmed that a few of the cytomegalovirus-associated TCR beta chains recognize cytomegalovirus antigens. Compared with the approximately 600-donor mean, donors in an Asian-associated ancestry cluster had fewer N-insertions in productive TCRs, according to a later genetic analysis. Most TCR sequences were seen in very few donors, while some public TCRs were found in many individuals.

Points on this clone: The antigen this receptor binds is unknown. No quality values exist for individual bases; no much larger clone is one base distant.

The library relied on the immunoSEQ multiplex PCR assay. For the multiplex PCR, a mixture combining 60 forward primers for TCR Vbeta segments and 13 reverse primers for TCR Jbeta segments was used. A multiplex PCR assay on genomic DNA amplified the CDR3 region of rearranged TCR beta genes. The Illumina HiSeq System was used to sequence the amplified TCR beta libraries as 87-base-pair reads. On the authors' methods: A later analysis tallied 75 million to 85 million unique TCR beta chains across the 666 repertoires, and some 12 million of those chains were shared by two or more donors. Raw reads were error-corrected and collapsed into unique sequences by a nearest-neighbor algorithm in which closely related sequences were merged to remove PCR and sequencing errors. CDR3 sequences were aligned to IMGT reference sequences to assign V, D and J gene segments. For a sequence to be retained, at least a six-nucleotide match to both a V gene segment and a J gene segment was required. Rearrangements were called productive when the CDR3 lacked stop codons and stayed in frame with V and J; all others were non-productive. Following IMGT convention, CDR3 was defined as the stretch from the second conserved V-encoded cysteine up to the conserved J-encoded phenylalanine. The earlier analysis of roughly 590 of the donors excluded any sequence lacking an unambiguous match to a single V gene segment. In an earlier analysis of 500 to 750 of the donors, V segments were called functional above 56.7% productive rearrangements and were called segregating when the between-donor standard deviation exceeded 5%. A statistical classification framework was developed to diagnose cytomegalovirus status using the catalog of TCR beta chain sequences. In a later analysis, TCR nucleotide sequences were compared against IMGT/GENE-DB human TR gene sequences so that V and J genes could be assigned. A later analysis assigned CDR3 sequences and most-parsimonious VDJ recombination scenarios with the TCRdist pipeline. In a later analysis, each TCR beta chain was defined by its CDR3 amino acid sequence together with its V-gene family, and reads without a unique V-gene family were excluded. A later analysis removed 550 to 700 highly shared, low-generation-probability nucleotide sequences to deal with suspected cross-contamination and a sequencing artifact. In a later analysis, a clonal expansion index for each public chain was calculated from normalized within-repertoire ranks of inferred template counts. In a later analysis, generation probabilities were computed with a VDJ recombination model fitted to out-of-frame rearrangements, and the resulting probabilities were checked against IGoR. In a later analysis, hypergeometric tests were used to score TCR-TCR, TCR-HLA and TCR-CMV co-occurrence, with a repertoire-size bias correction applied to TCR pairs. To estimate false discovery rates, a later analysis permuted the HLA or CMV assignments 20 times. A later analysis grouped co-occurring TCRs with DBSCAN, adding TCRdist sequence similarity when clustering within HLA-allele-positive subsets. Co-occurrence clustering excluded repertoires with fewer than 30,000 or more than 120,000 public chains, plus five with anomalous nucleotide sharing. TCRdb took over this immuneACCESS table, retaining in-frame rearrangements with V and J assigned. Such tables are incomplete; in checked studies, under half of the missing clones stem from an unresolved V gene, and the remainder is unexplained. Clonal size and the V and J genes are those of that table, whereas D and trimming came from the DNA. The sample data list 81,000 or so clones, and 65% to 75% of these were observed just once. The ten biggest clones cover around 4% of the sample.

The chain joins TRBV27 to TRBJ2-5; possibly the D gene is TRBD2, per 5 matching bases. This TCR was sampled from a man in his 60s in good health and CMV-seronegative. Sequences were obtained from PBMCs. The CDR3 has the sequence CASSSRGQETQYF. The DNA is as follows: TGTGCCAGCAGTTCACGGGGCCAAGAGACCCAGTACTTC.